The following is a T cell receptor beta chain sequence with its context. Repertoires were generated with immunoSEQ multiplex PCR, while TCRdb's copy carries only in-frame clones and drops some. The data contain approximately 230,000 clones, 82% of them singletons. This CDR3 is built from 15 residues. Trimming took off 7 bases at V and 4 bases at J, with 19 bases between the two ends. The germline gives CDR1 SEHNR, CDR2 FQNEAQ (reference sequence). This record belongs to a study of blood T cell repertoires in COVID-19. The chain recombines TRBV7-9 with TRBJ1-2, with D uncertain. This clonotype was obtained from a man aged 35-49 years who had recovered from COVID-19. Sample: PBMCs or T cells enriched from blood (not recorded which). For the CDR3, the DNA is TGTGCCAGCACCCATGGAGCAGTTCTGATCTATGGCTACACCTTC. Residues: CASTHGAVLIYGYTF.